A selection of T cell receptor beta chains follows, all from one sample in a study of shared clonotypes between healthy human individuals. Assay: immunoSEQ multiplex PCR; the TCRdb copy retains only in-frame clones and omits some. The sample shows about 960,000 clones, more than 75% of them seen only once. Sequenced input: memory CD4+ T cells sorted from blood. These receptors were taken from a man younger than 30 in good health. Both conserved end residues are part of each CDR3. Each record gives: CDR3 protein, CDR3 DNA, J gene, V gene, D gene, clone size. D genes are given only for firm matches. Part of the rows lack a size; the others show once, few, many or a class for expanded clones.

CDR3: CASSAGARGINEQFF
DNA: TGCGCCAGCAGCGCCGGGGCGAGGGGCATAAATGAGCAGTTCTTC
J: TRBJ2-1
V: TRBV5-1
D: -
size: -

CDR3: CASSQGDSSGNTIYF
DNA: TGCGCCAGCAGCCAAGGGGACTCCTCCGGAAACACCATATATTTT
J: TRBJ1-3
V: TRBV4-1
D: -
size: -

CDR3: CAITRQTNTEAFF
DNA: TGTGCCATCACCCGACAGACGAACACTGAAGCTTTCTTT
J: TRBJ1-1
V: TRBV10-3
D: -
size: few

CDR3: CASSFPGQGNEQYF
DNA: TGTGCCAGTAGTTTCCCGGGACAGGGCAACGAGCAGTACTTC
J: TRBJ2-7
V: TRBV19
D: TRBD1
size: -

CDR3: CASSARLAGHYNEQFF
DNA: TGTGCCAGCAGCGCCCGACTAGCGGGGCACTACAATGAGCAGTTCTTC
J: TRBJ2-1
V: TRBV5-5
D: TRBD2
size: -

CDR3: CASSPGSYEQYF
DNA: TGTGCCAGCTCTCCCGGCTCCTACGAGCAGTACTTC
J: TRBJ2-7
V: TRBV18
D: -
size: -

CDR3: CASSESSLRYTF
DNA: TGTGCCAGCAGTGAATCCAGTCTCCGCTACACCTTC
J: TRBJ1-2
V: TRBV6-1
D: -
size: once

CDR3: CASSTGTGATEAFF
DNA: TGTGCCAGTAGTACCGGGACAGGGGCTACTGAAGCTTTCTTT
J: TRBJ1-1
V: TRBV19
D: TRBD1
size: few

CDR3: CASSRGFGGPQHF
DNA: TGTGCCAGCAGTCGGGGGTTTGGCGGGCCCCAGCATTTT
J: TRBJ1-5
V: TRBV27
D: -
size: -

CDR3: CASSHLAGSYNEQFF
DNA: TGTGCCAGCAGCCACCTAGCGGGGTCCTACAATGAGCAGTTCTTC
J: TRBJ2-1
V: TRBV7-9
D: TRBD2
size: -

CDR3: CASSSATSGVKETQYF
DNA: TGTGCCAGCAGCTCTGCGACTAGCGGGGTCAAAGAGACCCAGTACTTC
J: TRBJ2-5
V: TRBV5-5
D: TRBD2
size: -

CDR3: CASTPGARTDTQYF
DNA: TGTGCCAGCACACCCGGCGCCCGCACAGATACGCAGTATTTT
J: TRBJ2-3
V: TRBV6-1
D: -
size: -

CDR3: CASLGHINTEAFF
DNA: TGTGCCAGCTTGGGACATATCAACACTGAAGCTTTCTTT
J: TRBJ1-1
V: TRBV6-1
D: -
size: -

CDR3: CASSLAAADTQYF
DNA: TGTGCCAGCAGTCTCGCTGCCGCAGATACGCAGTATTTT
J: TRBJ2-3
V: TRBV7-9
D: -
size: few

CDR3: CASGGGKGGYTF
DNA: TGTGCCAGCGGGGGGGGTAAAGGTGGCTACACCTTC
J: TRBJ1-2
V: TRBV6-4
D: -
size: -

CDR3: CAWGLKGSNSPLHF
DNA: TGTGCCTGGGGGTTAAAGGGCTCCAATTCACCCCTCCACTTT
J: TRBJ1-6
V: TRBV30
D: -
size: -

CDR3: CASSQGIGNQPQHF
DNA: TGTGCCAGCTCACAGGGGATTGGGAATCAGCCCCAGCATTTT
J: TRBJ1-5
V: TRBV18
D: -
size: -

CDR3: CASSLMGGLNGNTIYF
DNA: TGTGCCAGCAGCCTCATGGGGGGCCTGAACGGAAACACCATATATTTT
J: TRBJ1-3
V: TRBV7-9
D: -
size: -

CDR3: CASNPRGTNYEQYF
DNA: TGTGCCAGCAATCCTAGGGGGACCAACTACGAGCAGTACTTC
J: TRBJ2-7
V: TRBV2
D: -
size: few

CDR3: CSASNNEQFF
DNA: TGCAGTGCTAGTAACAATGAGCAGTTCTTC
J: TRBJ2-1
V: TRBV20-1
D: -
size: -

CDR3: CASSPGGTEAYEQYF
DNA: TGTGCCAGCAGCCCTGGCGGGACTGAGGCCTACGAGCAGTACTTC
J: TRBJ2-7
V: TRBV5-4
D: -
size: -

CDR3: CASSLDQNTGELFF
DNA: TGTGCCAGCAGCTTGGACCAGAACACCGGGGAGCTGTTTTTT
J: TRBJ2-2
V: TRBV5-4
D: -
size: -

CDR3: CAQRGAADTQYF
DNA: TGTGCCCAGAGGGGGGCCGCAGATACGCAGTATTTT
J: TRBJ2-3
V: TRBV30
D: -
size: -

CDR3: CASRGTSTDTQYF
DNA: TGTGCCAGCAGGGGGACCAGCACAGATACGCAGTATTTT
J: TRBJ2-3
V: TRBV11-2
D: -
size: -

CDR3: CASSLGGQLSTEAFF
DNA: TGCGCCAGCAGCTTGGGGGGTCAGCTATCCACTGAAGCTTTCTTT
J: TRBJ1-1
V: TRBV5-1
D: -
size: -

CDR3: CASSIIGGSGTEAFF
DNA: TGTGCCAGTAGTATTATTGGAGGGAGTGGCACTGAAGCTTTCTTT
J: TRBJ1-1
V: TRBV19
D: -
size: -

CDR3: CASSLQGTIQYF
DNA: TGTGCCAGCAGCTTGCAGGGAACCATTCAGTACTTC
J: TRBJ2-4
V: TRBV5-6
D: -
size: few

CDR3: CASSIEGVNSPLHF
DNA: TGTGCCAGTAGTATTGAAGGGGTCAATTCACCCCTCCACTTT
J: TRBJ1-6
V: TRBV19
D: -
size: -

CDR3: CASSRDGQETQYF
DNA: TGTGCCAGCAGCCGGGACGGCCAAGAGACCCAGTACTTC
J: TRBJ2-5
V: TRBV14
D: -
size: -

CDR3: CASSSAGGKVDEQFF
DNA: TGTGCCAGCAGTTCGGCAGGGGGTAAAGTCGATGAGCAGTTCTTC
J: TRBJ2-1
V: TRBV6-5
D: TRBD1
size: -

CDR3: CAWKGSNTGELFF
DNA: TGTGCCTGGAAAGGGTCGAATACCGGGGAGCTGTTTTTT
J: TRBJ2-2
V: TRBV30
D: -
size: -

CDR3: CASSFGWGETQYF
DNA: TGTGCCAGCAGCTTTGGTTGGGGAGAGACCCAGTACTTC
J: TRBJ2-5
V: TRBV7-2
D: -
size: -

CDR3: CSVLRDLNYNEQFF
DNA: TGCAGCGTCCTCCGGGACTTGAACTACAATGAGCAGTTCTTC
J: TRBJ2-1
V: TRBV29-1
D: -
size: -

CDR3: CASSLGPPNTGELFF
DNA: TGTGCCAGCAGCTTAGGCCCTCCGAACACCGGGGAGCTGTTTTTT
J: TRBJ2-2
V: TRBV5-4
D: -
size: once

CDR3: CAISVDHMNTEAFF
DNA: TGTGCCATCAGTGTCGATCACATGAACACTGAAGCTTTCTTT
J: TRBJ1-1
V: TRBV10-3
D: -
size: -

CDR3: CASSSGLAGFTDTQYF
DNA: TGTGCCAGCAGCTCAGGACTAGCGGGGTTCACAGATACGCAGTATTTT
J: TRBJ2-3
V: TRBV11-3
D: TRBD2
size: -

CDR3: CASSLYADNQPQHF
DNA: TGTGCCAGCAGTTTATACGCCGACAATCAGCCCCAGCATTTT
J: TRBJ1-5
V: TRBV28
D: -
size: -

CDR3: CAWSVIVNYGYTF
DNA: TGTGCCTGGAGTGTAATCGTGAACTATGGCTACACCTTC
J: TRBJ1-2
V: TRBV30
D: -
size: -

CDR3: CASSRGGNTEAFF
DNA: TGTGCCAGTTCGAGAGGGGGGAACACTGAAGCTTTCTTT
J: TRBJ1-1
V: TRBV6-1
D: -
size: -

CDR3: CASRRGGGELFF
DNA: TGTGCCAGCAGGAGGGGAGGCGGGGAGCTGTTTTTT
J: TRBJ2-2
V: TRBV28
D: -
size: few

CDR3: CASSLGGESSYNEQFF
DNA: TGCGCCAGCAGCTTGGGCGGGGAGAGCTCCTACAATGAGCAGTTCTTC
J: TRBJ2-1
V: TRBV5-1
D: -
size: -

CDR3: CASSGTTGNYEQYF
DNA: TGTGCCAGCAGTGGTACTACGGGAAACTACGAGCAGTACTTC
J: TRBJ2-7
V: TRBV2
D: -
size: once

CDR3: CAWRNPGTNTEAFF
DNA: TGTGCCTGGAGGAATCCCGGAACGAACACTGAAGCTTTCTTT
J: TRBJ1-1
V: TRBV30
D: -
size: -

CDR3: CASSFSRVETQYF
DNA: TGTGCCAGCAGCTTTTCCCGTGTGGAGACCCAGTACTTC
J: TRBJ2-5
V: TRBV7-9
D: -
size: -

CDR3: CASSLDTGNYGYTF
DNA: TGTGCCAGCAGCTTAGATACAGGCAACTATGGCTACACCTTC
J: TRBJ1-2
V: TRBV7-9
D: -
size: -

CDR3: CASNAENYGYTF
DNA: TGTGCCAGTAACGCGGAAAACTATGGCTACACCTTC
J: TRBJ1-2
V: TRBV19
D: -
size: -

CDR3: CASSSQGFTGELFF
DNA: TGTGCCAGCAGCTCCCAGGGATTCACCGGGGAGCTGTTTTTT
J: TRBJ2-2
V: TRBV5-4
D: -
size: -

CDR3: CASSQDGYGYTF
DNA: TGTGCCAGCAGCCAGGACGGATATGGCTACACCTTC
J: TRBJ1-2
V: TRBV6-5
D: -
size: -

CDR3: CASSAPLGGMETQYF
DNA: TGTGCCAGCAGCGCGCCCCTGGGGGGAATGGAGACCCAGTACTTC
J: TRBJ2-5
V: TRBV9
D: -
size: -

CDR3: CATRIPGLAPYNEQFF
DNA: TGTGCCACCCGAATCCCCGGACTAGCCCCCTACAATGAGCAGTTCTTC
J: TRBJ2-1
V: TRBV27
D: TRBD2
size: -